This T cell receptor (beta chain) was sequenced in a study of cytomegalovirus exposure and HLA in healthy donors. With 60 Vbeta and 13 Jbeta primers, the PCR was carried out. Profiling relied on immunoSEQ multiplex PCR, and the TCRdb table lists in-frame clones only, not all of them. The sample has 65,000 to 90,000 clones; 86% are singletons. Germline V gene sequence: CDR1 SGHNT, CDR2 YYREEE (reference sequence). This CDR3 has 17 amino acids. V lost 2 bases and J lost 0; bases outside the gene matches: 8. This clone was detected only a few times. The sequence was collected from a woman under 40 in good health and CMV-seronegative. The sample was PBMCs. The genes are TRBV5-4 and TRBJ2-4; TRBD2 agrees at 7 bases. The DNA for the CDR3 is TGTGCCAGCAGCTTTGGCGGGAGAGCCCTAGCCAAAAACATTCAGTACTTC. This codes for CASSFGGRALAKNIQYF. The entire variable domain, with the rest obtained from reference TRBV5-4 and TRBJ2-4, is as follows: ETGVTQSPTHLIKTRGQQVTLRCSSQSGHNTVSWYQQALGQGPQFIFQYYREEENGRGNFPPRFSGLQFPNYSSELNVNALELDDSALYLCASSFGGRALAKNIQYFGAGTRLSVL.